These T cell receptor beta chains were read from a single sample in a study of blood T cell repertoires in COVID-19. Here immunoSEQ multiplex PCR was the method, and the copy in TCRdb shows in-frame clones only, minus some. The table has roughly 32,000 clones, roughly 85% seen once; the top ten hold 35% to 50%. Sample: peripheral blood. The receptors originated from a man in his sixties with active or convalescent COVID-19. The CDR3 runs from the conserved cysteine through the conserved F or W. Each record gives: V gene, D gene, J gene, clone size, CDR3 DNA, CDR3 protein. D genes are given only for firm matches. The size entry is marked missing in some rows and otherwise reads once, few, many or a size class.

>TRBV6-2/TRBV6-3|TRBD2|TRBJ2-5|-
TGTGCCAGCAGTTTGGCGGGAGAAAGGTTACAAGAGACCCAGTACTTC
CASSLAGERLQETQYF
>TRBV11-2|TRBD1|TRBJ2-4|-
TGTGCCAGCAGCTTAGTTTTCGGACAGGGGAACATTCAGTACTTC
CASSLVFGQGNIQYF
>TRBV2|TRBD2|TRBJ2-3|-
TGTGCCAGCAGCCGGAGCGGGGGGGACACAGATACGCAGTATTTT
CASSRSGGDTDTQYF
>TRBV5-4|-|TRBJ1-2|-
TGTGCCAGCAGCACCACGGGGAGTTGGGGCTACACCTTC
CASSTTGSWGYTF
>TRBV29-1|-|TRBJ1-5|-
TGCAGCGTTACCCCAGGGGTGAGCAATCAGCCCCAGCATTTT
CSVTPGVSNQPQHF
>TRBV18|TRBD1|TRBJ1-5|-
TGTGCCAGCTCATCATCCGGGACAGGAAATCAGCCCCAGCATTTT
CASSSSGTGNQPQHF
>TRBV9|-|TRBJ2-1|-
TGTGCCAGCAGCAAAGTAGACAGCAGAAACAATGAGCAGTTCTTC
CASSKVDSRNNEQFF
>TRBV9|TRBD2|TRBJ2-6|-
TGTGCCAGCAGCGTAGGGGAGGGTTCCTCTGGGGCCAACGTCCTGACTTTC
CASSVGEGSSGANVLTF
>TRBV6-5|TRBD1|TRBJ1-1|-
TGTGCCAGCAGGGAGTCCGGGACAGGGCGCACTGAAGCTTTCTTT
CASRESGTGRTEAFF
>TRBV5-6|-|TRBJ1-2|few
TGTGCCAGCAGCTTGGACAGGGTTCAGTATGGCTACACCTTC
CASSLDRVQYGYTF
>TRBV27|-|TRBJ1-1|-
TGTGCCAGCAGTTTTCGAGGTGGGACTGAAGCTTTCTTT
CASSFRGGTEAFF
>TRBV7-9|-|TRBJ2-5|-
TGTGCCAGCAGCTACTCCGAGGTACAAGAGACCCAGTACTTC
CASSYSEVQETQYF
>TRBV3-1/TRBV3-2|TRBD2|TRBJ2-2|-
TGTGCCAGCAGCCGACTTGCTAGCGGACACACCGGGGAGCTGTTTTTT
CASSRLASGHTGELFF
>TRBV11-2|TRBD1|TRBJ2-5|-
TGTGCCAGCAGCTCAAAGGGGGCGCGGGAGACCCAGTACTTC
CASSSKGARETQYF
>TRBV10-2|-|TRBJ1-1|-
TGCGCCAGCAGCCTAGTCCCAAACACTGAAGCTTTCTTT
CASSLVPNTEAFF
>TRBV11-3|-|TRBJ1-6|-
TGTGCCAGCAGCACCACAGGGTTCGGCTCCTATAATTCACCCCTCCACTTT
CASSTTGFGSYNSPLHF
>TRBV10-3|-|TRBJ1-4|-
TGTGCCATCAAGGCGGCAACTAATGAAAAACTGTTTTTT
CAIKAATNEKLFF
>TRBV5-8|TRBD1|TRBJ1-1|-
TGTGCCAGCAGCTCCCGGGACAGGGGGTTCGCGAACACTGAAGCTTTCTTT
CASSSRDRGFANTEAFF
>TRBV19|TRBD1|TRBJ1-5|-
TGTGCCAGGAATCCGGGACAGGGGAACGGTAGCAATCAGCCCCAGCATTTT
CARNPGQGNGSNQPQHF
>TRBV19|TRBD1|TRBJ1-5|-
TGTGCCAGTAATCCCAGGGGGCGGTATCAGCCCCAGCATTTT
CASNPRGRYQPQHF
>TRBV14|TRBD1|TRBJ2-1|-
TGTGCCAGCAGCCAAGGAGGCCCGGGACAGGGCAACAATGAGCAGTTCTTC
CASSQGGPGQGNNEQFF
>TRBV7-9|TRBD2|TRBJ2-2|-
TGTGGCTGGGCTAGCGGGACCGGGGAGCTGTTTTTT
CGWASGTGELFF
>TRBV5-1|TRBD1|TRBJ1-6|-
TGCGCCAGCAGCCCCAGACAGGGGGCGGGATCACCCCTCCACTTT
CASSPRQGAGSPLHF
>TRBV19|-|TRBJ1-5|-
TGTGCCAGTAGTCTCAAGGACAGTTTCAATCAGCCCCAGCATTTT
CASSLKDSFNQPQHF
>TRBV27|TRBD1|TRBJ1-1|few
TGTGCCAGCAGTGGGACGGACAGGTGGAACACTGAAGCTTTCTTT
CASSGTDRWNTEAFF
>TRBV5-1|-|TRBJ2-1|-
TGCGCCAGCAGCTGGCAGGAATCCTACAATGAGCAGTTCTTC
CASSWQESYNEQFF
>TRBV20-1|-|TRBJ2-4|-
TGCAGTGCTGACAGAGGAAACATTCAGTACTTC
CSADRGNIQYF
>TRBV30|-|TRBJ2-1|few
TGTGCCTGGGACACGGGACTTGACAATGAGCAGTTCTTC
CAWDTGLDNEQFF
>TRBV6-6|-|TRBJ1-4|-
TGTGCCAGCAGTCCCCGTTGGAGCCCTAATGAAAAACTGTTTTTT
CASSPRWSPNEKLFF
>TRBV11-3|-|TRBJ2-5|-
TGTGCCAGCAGCCCCAGACTAGTAATTGCGACCCAGTACTTC
CASSPRLVIATQYF
>TRBV11-2|-|TRBJ2-5|-
TGTGCCAGCAGCGAGAACAGGGCGACCCAAGAGACCCAGTACTTC
CASSENRATQETQYF
>TRBV7-6|-|TRBJ2-2|-
TGTGCCAGCAGCTTAAACCCAGCGGTTGGAACTAGCTCCGGGGAGCTGTTTTTT
CASSLNPAVGTSSGELFF
>TRBV15|-|TRBJ1-5|-
TGTGCCACCAGCAGAGATGTGAGGTTAGATCAGCCCCAGCATTTT
CATSRDVRLDQPQHF
>TRBV28|TRBD2|TRBJ2-1|once
TGTGCCAGCAGACCCCTCGTAAGCGGGAGTCGGAATGAGCAGTTCTTC
CASRPLVSGSRNEQFF
>TRBV19|TRBD1|TRBJ1-2|once
TGTGCCAGTAGCAGTCTCTTTCTCCCGGGACAGCGAACCAAGAACTATGGCTACACCTTC
CASSSLFLPGQRTKNYGYTF
>TRBV5-5|TRBD1|TRBJ1-6|-
TGTGCCAGCAGCTGGGAACCGACAGGGGGCAGGTATAATTCACCCCTCCACTTT
CASSWEPTGGRYNSPLHF